Listed below are T cell receptor beta chains from one sample, sequenced in a study of tumor and adjacent non-tumor tissue in lung cancer. TCRdb analysed the multiplex PCR reads with MiXCR anew, one entry per CDR3 protein. There are tens of thousands of distinct CDR3 sequences in the sample; around 80% occur only once, and roughly 13% lies in the top ten. The specimen sequenced was lung tumor tissue. These receptors were obtained from a woman aged 50 to 65 with non-small cell lung cancer. The conserved cysteine and the conserved F or W are not part of the CDR3 here. Fields, in order: J gene, V gene, clone size, CDR3 protein. Only part of the rows carry a size: once, few, many, or a class if the clone is expanded.

j_gene: TRBJ2-7
v_gene: TRBV6-2/TRBV6-3
abundance: NA
CDR3aa: ASSFHTGLLYEQY

j_gene: TRBJ2-7
v_gene: TRBV29-1
abundance: NA
CDR3aa: SVHLTSWRGYDQY

j_gene: TRBJ2-7
v_gene: TRBV6-1
abundance: NA
CDR3aa: ASSYRYRIYEQY

j_gene: TRBJ2-1
v_gene: TRBV11-3
abundance: NA
CDR3aa: DSSSRSGGSYNEQF

j_gene: TRBJ1-2
v_gene: TRBV6-2/TRBV6-3
abundance: NA
CDR3aa: ASRRGQGQDGYI

j_gene: TRBJ2-1
v_gene: TRBV29-1
abundance: NA
CDR3aa: SVEETAYDEQF

j_gene: TRBJ2-3
v_gene: TRBV11-1
abundance: NA
CDR3aa: ASGGTGMDRQY

j_gene: TRBJ2-7
v_gene: TRBV11-1
abundance: medium-sized
CDR3aa: ASSLRDRDEYEQY

j_gene: TRBJ2-5
v_gene: TRBV24-1
abundance: NA
CDR3aa: ATSPSTGSLQETQY

j_gene: TRBJ2-5
v_gene: TRBV4-2
abundance: NA
CDR3aa: TSSQVYGREESQY

j_gene: TRBJ1-2
v_gene: TRBV30
abundance: many
CDR3aa: AWRSGTGYGYT

j_gene: TRBJ2-1
v_gene: TRBV5-1
abundance: NA
CDR3aa: ASSGGQGYFNEQF

j_gene: TRBJ1-2
v_gene: TRBV11-2
abundance: once
CDR3aa: DSNLVTEANYGHT

j_gene: TRBJ2-7
v_gene: TRBV2
abundance: few
CDR3aa: ASSEARVGGEQY

j_gene: TRBJ2-1
v_gene: TRBV20-1
abundance: NA
CDR3aa: NAPRDRGDVQF

j_gene: TRBJ2-7
v_gene: TRBV29-1
abundance: once
CDR3aa: SVANAGTSPHEQY

j_gene: TRBJ2-3
v_gene: TRBV25-1
abundance: NA
CDR3aa: ASSVGHNTNTQY

j_gene: TRBJ1-5
v_gene: TRBV20-1
abundance: NA
CDR3aa: SARRQDLGPQH

j_gene: TRBJ1-4
v_gene: TRBV4-3
abundance: NA
CDR3aa: PGSQDRREKLF

j_gene: TRBJ2-2
v_gene: TRBV6-2/TRBV6-3
abundance: NA
CDR3aa: ASRRGQGAIGEQF

j_gene: TRBJ1-1
v_gene: TRBV6-5
abundance: once
CDR3aa: ASSRMNCEAF

j_gene: TRBJ2-6
v_gene: TRBV29-1
abundance: NA
CDR3aa: SASALGSSVANVLT

j_gene: TRBJ1-4
v_gene: TRBV20-1
abundance: NA
CDR3aa: SAGQEAFTLV

j_gene: TRBJ2-5
v_gene: TRBV28
abundance: NA
CDR3aa: ASSLAEYQETQY

j_gene: TRBJ2-7
v_gene: TRBV7-2
abundance: many
CDR3aa: ASSLRTSGSYEQY

j_gene: TRBJ2-1
v_gene: TRBV4-1
abundance: NA
CDR3aa: ASSQEAMNEQF

j_gene: TRBJ1-2
v_gene: TRBV12-3/TRBV12-4
abundance: NA
CDR3aa: ASSLVRAGGYT

j_gene: TRBJ2-4
v_gene: TRBV6-2/TRBV6-3
abundance: NA
CDR3aa: ASSYPSPNNQY

j_gene: TRBJ2-7
v_gene: TRBV20-1
abundance: NA
CDR3aa: SARVFRTGAYEQY

j_gene: TRBJ1-1
v_gene: TRBV29-1
abundance: NA
CDR3aa: SVGEGAGTETV

j_gene: TRBJ2-1
v_gene: TRBV20-1
abundance: NA
CDR3aa: GVSDGGNEQF

j_gene: TRBJ2-5
v_gene: TRBV5-6
abundance: NA
CDR3aa: ASSFQDGEETHY

j_gene: TRBJ2-1
v_gene: TRBV2
abundance: NA
CDR3aa: ASNPPRDNEQF

j_gene: TRBJ2-1
v_gene: TRBV29-1
abundance: NA
CDR3aa: SVGGGSNERF

j_gene: TRBJ2-7
v_gene: TRBV30
abundance: many
CDR3aa: ACPGTGGWEQY

j_gene: TRBJ2-7
v_gene: TRBV5-6
abundance: NA
CDR3aa: ASSLISSNYEQY

j_gene: TRBJ2-7
v_gene: TRBV6-5
abundance: NA
CDR3aa: ASRKRISGSPREQY

j_gene: TRBJ2-3
v_gene: TRBV6-2/TRBV6-3
abundance: NA
CDR3aa: ASSYSDGSVQY

j_gene: TRBJ2-7
v_gene: TRBV29-1
abundance: NA
CDR3aa: SGEDISYEQY